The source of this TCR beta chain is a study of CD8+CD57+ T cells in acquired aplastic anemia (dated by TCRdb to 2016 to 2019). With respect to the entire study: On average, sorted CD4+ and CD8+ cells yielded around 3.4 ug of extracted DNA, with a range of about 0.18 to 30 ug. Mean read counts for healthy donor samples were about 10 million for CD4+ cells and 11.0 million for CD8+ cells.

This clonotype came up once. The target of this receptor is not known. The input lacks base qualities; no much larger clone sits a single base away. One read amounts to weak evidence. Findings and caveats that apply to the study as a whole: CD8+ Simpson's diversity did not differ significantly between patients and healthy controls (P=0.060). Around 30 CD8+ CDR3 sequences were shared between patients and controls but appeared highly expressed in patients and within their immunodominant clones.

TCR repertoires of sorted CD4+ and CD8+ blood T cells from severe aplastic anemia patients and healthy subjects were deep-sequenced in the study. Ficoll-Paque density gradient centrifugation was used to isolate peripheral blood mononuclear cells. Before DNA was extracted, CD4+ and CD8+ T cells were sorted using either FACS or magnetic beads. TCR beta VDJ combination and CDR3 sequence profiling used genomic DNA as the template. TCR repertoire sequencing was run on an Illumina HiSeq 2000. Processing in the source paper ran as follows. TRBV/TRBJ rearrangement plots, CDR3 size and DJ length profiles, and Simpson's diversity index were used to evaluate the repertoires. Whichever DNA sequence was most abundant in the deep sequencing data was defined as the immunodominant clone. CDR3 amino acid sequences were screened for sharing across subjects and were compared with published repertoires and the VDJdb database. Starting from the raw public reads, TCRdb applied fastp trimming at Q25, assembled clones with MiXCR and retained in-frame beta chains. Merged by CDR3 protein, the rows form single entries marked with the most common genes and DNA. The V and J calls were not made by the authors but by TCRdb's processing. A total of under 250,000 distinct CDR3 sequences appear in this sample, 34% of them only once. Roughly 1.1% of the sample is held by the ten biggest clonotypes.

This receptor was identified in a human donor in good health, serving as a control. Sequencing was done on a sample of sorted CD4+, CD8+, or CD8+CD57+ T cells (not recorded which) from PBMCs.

The CDR3 amino acid sequence is: CSARDGTEYNSPLHF. The DNA sequence is as follows: TGCAGTGCTAGAGATGGAACAGAATATAATTCACCCCTCCACTTT. Rearrangement joined TRBV20-1 to TRBJ1-6; no D segment can be confidently identified. From the cysteine up to the phenylalanine, the CDR3 has a length of 15 residues. The retained sequence is limited to the CDR3, 45 bases, with the frame set at the first base. V loses 0 bases of germline sequence and J loses 4 bases, and the interval between the two ends is 10 bases. CDR1 is given as DFQATT and CDR2 as SNEGSKA, both from the germline V gene (reference sequence).